Sequencing of this T cell receptor beta chain was carried out in a study of breast tumors, draining lymph nodes, adjacent tissues. This clonotype came up many times. What it recognizes is unknown. One end of the junction does not line up with germline, which may come from a read error. Study-wide findings and caveats: The data were judged consistent with most tumor T cells coming from lymph node and expanding in tumor.

TCRdb reanalysed the multiplex PCR reads using MiXCR and keeps one entry per CDR3 protein. The sample holds roughly 110,000 distinct CDR3 sequences; less than 40% are singletons and the top ten take approximately 5%. Axillary draining lymph nodes of breast cancer patients supplied the node samples. The CDR3 has 15 residues. The germline CDR1 and CDR2 sequences are DFQATT and SNEGSKA (reference sequence). This sequence originates from a female donor with breast cancer. Some clones in this sample may be carry-over from other donors' samples. The chain couples TRBV20-1 to TRBJ2-3, with a tentative D call TRBD2 (6 bases). Sequences were obtained from axillary lymph node tissue. The DNA of the CDR3 is TGCGGTGCTAGAGATTGGAGGGGACGGGCAGATACGCAGTATTTT. This codes for CGARDWRGRADTQYF.